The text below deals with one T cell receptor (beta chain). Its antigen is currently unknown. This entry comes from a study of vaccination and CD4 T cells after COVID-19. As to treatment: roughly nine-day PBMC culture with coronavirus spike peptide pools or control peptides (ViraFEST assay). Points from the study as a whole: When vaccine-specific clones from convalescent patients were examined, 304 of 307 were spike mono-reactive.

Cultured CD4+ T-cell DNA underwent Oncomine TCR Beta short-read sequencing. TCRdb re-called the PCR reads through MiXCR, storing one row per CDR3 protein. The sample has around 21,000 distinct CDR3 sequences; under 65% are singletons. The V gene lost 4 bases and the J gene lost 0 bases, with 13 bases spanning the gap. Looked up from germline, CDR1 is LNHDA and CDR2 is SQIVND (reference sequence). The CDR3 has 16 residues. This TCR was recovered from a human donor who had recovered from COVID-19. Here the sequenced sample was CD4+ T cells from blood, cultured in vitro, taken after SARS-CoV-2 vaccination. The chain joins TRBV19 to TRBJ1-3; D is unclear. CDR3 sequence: CASSRHDGDSGNTIYF. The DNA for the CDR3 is TGTGCCAGTAGTAGGCATGACGGCGACTCTGGAAACACCATATATTTT.